The present TCR beta chain was sequenced within a study of control samples from healthy donors and cancer patients. Looked up from germline, CDR1 is LNHDA and CDR2 is SQIVND (reference sequence). V was pared by 2 bases and J by 0 bases, with 8 bases between. This CDR3 spans 15 amino acids. Profiled with immunoSEQ multiplex PCR; TCRdb holds only in-frame clones, not every one. The table includes about 150,000 clones, just under 95% detected once. The source is a man aged 40-55 years in good health. The chain combines TRBV19 with TRBJ1-5; D uncertain. The sample taken for sequencing was blood. In DNA form, the CDR3 reads TGTGCCAGTAGTATACTGGGGAATAGCAATCAGCCCCAGCATTTT. This encodes CASSILGNSNQPQHF.